The sequence of this T cell receptor (beta chain) was determined in a study of T cell responses to AZD1222 COVID-19 vaccine. This CDR3 is built from 14 residues. The ends lost 0 bases at V and 9 bases at J; junction bases unmatched: 6. Germline V gives CDR1 SGHRS, CDR2 YFSETQ. Here immunoSEQ multiplex PCR was the method, and the copy in TCRdb shows in-frame clones only, minus some. This sample has about 130,000 clones, with 75% to 85% found just once. The count of this clone is one. Its cognate antigen is unknown. Study observations and caveats: The study found Spike-specific TCR breadth and depth rose after two AZD1222 doses. CD4 TCRs covered the whole spike, strongest at regions 160-218 and 743-854. Unmutated regions of variants are reportedly targeted by nearly half of spike-specific TCRs. The donor cohort was predominantly white British with a female majority, and clonal diversity may have been underestimated.

The chain recombines TRBV5-1 with TRBJ2-4; 7 bases agree with TRBD1. The specimen comprised peripheral blood, sampled 28 days after the second dose of the MenACWY control vaccine. The TCR sequence derives from an adult who received the MenACWY meningococcal vaccine as a control. CDR3 bases: TGCGCCAGCAGCTTGGGAGGGGGCTCGGGCATTCAGTACTTC. It specifies CASSLGGGSGIQYF.